Listed here are 25 T cell receptor beta chains from one sample, sequenced in a study of cytomegalovirus exposure and HLA in healthy donors (dated by TCRdb to about 2017). The library relied on the immunoSEQ multiplex PCR assay. A mixture of 60 forward primers for TCR Vbeta segments and 13 reverse primers for TCR Jbeta segments was used in the multiplex PCR. TCRdb limited this immuneACCESS table to in-frame rearrangements with V and J called. A share of clones is missing; checked studies link under half to unresolved V genes, and the rest is unexplained. The sample includes about 180,000 clones, with about 86% observed a single time. 2% to 2.5% of the sample comes from the top ten. The specimen sequenced was PBMCs. All receptors derive from a woman in her thirties in good health and CMV-seronegative.

This clone came up a few times. This chain joins TRBV28 and TRBJ1-2; 9 bases fit TRBD1. CDR1 and CDR2 from the germline V gene are MDHEN and SYDVKM. V lost 9 bases, J lost 5 bases, and 13 bases stayed unmatched. The CDR3 loop spans 15 amino acids. The CDR3 here is CASTGTGMFGYGYTF. CDR3 in DNA: TGTGCCAGTACCGGGACAGGGATGTTTGGTTATGGCTACACCTTC.

There are a few counts of this clone. The chain couples TRBV5-4 to TRBJ1-2; tentatively, D is TRBD1 (6 bases). Germline CDR1 is SGHNT and CDR2 is YYREEE (reference sequence). The CDR3 spans 13 residues. V dropped 6 bases and J dropped 6 bases, with 15 bases sitting between them. As DNA, the CDR3 is TGTGCCAGCAAAGTCGGGGGGCATAATGGCTACACCTTC. It yields the protein CASKVGGHNGYTF.

This clone was observed once. The chain joins TRBV6-5 to TRBJ2-1, with a tentative D call TRBD1 (5 bases). The length of the CDR3 is 15 residues. V was pared by 6 bases and J by 2 bases, with 14 bases between. Germline-derived CDR1 and CDR2 are MNHEY and SVGAGI. This CDR3 reads CASSSGFEPYNEQFF. CDR3 DNA: TGTGCCAGCAGCTCAGGGTTCGAGCCCTACAATGAGCAGTTCTTC.

This chain links TRBV11-1 with TRBJ2-2, with 10 bases fitting TRBD1. Germline CDR1 and CDR2: SGHAT and FQDESV (reference sequence). CDR3 length: 15 residues. Losses at the gene ends were 6 bases for V and 1 base for J; bases not matched to a gene: 2. CDR3 in amino acids: CASRRTGGNTGELFF. In DNA form, the CDR3 reads TGTGCCAGCAGACGGACAGGGGGGAACACCGGGGAGCTGTTTTTT.

V and J are TRBV27 and TRBJ2-5, with 7 bases matching TRBD2. With V trimmed by 4 bases and J by 0 bases, 8 bases remained unmatched. CDR1 MNHEY and CDR2 SMNVEV come from the germline V gene (reference sequence). There are 16 residues in the CDR3. The CDR3 loop reads CASSSTLARDQETQYF. CDR3 nucleotide sequence: TGTGCCAGCAGTTCGACACTAGCGCGTGACCAAGAGACCCAGTACTTC.

This clone came up once. The genes are TRBV4-3 and TRBJ2-1, with D unclear. With 1 base removed from V and 7 bases from J, the gap between germline ends came to 11 bases. CDR1 and CDR2 (germline): LGHNA, YSLEER. This CDR3 has 14 amino acids. CDR3 nucleotide sequence: TGCGCCAGCAGCCAAGCCTTGCAGGAAAATGAGCAGTTCTTC. Translation: CASSQALQENEQFF.

V gene TRBV5-4 combines with J gene TRBJ2-1, with D uncertain. Trimming took 0 bases from V and 10 from J, leaving 14 bases between them. CDR3 length: 14 residues. The germline V gene has CDR1 SGHNT and CDR2 YYREEE (reference sequence). CDR3 sequence (DNA): TGTGCCAGCAGCTTGGTGCCAGACTCCGGCGAGCAGTTCTTC. Translating it yields CASSLVPDSGEQFF.

This chain joins TRBV7-2 and TRBJ2-1; 10 bases are a match to TRBD2. This CDR3 contains 16 residues. The germline gives CDR1 SGHTA, CDR2 FQGNSA. Trimming removed 1 base from V and 10 bases from J; junction bases left unmatched: 10. The CDR3 DNA sequence: TGTGCCAGCAGCTTAGGGGCGCTAGCGGGGGCCGGCGAGCAGTTCTTC. Its translation is CASSLGALAGAGEQFF.

This sequence joins TRBV5-1 and TRBJ1-5; D might be TRBD1 (6 bases). The CDR3 runs to 14 residues. CDR1 SGHRS and CDR2 YFSETQ come from the germline V gene. Between the trimmed V and J ends, which lost 0 bases and 4 bases, there was a span of 8 bases. This CDR3 reads CASSLGTGNQPQHF. The CDR3 DNA is TGCGCCAGCAGCTTGGGTACAGGGAATCAGCCCCAGCATTTT.

The genes are TRBV21-1 and TRBJ2-2; TRBD2, the table's D call, lacks a check against the DNA. TRBV21-1 is assigned pseudogene status. The CDR3 sequence is 14 residues long. CDR3 nucleotide sequence: TGTGCCAGCAGCTACCCCGAGTACACCGGGGAGCTGTTTTTT. Translation gives CASSYPEYTGELFF.

The chain employs TRBV11-2 and TRBJ2-5; D possibly corresponds to TRBD2 (7 bases). The J call may be incorrect, as the DNA end agrees better with TRBJ2-7. CDR1 is SGHAT, CDR2 FQNNGV, per germline. There are 17 residues in the CDR3. Written as DNA, the CDR3 is TGTGCCAGCAGCACCTTGCGTGGGGGGGCAGGGTCCTACGAGCAGTACTTC. It specifies CASSTLRGGAGSYEQYF.

This clone was counted many times. V gene TRBV7-9 combines with J gene TRBJ2-2; 8 nucleotides align to TRBD1. With 8 bases clipped from V and 9 bases from J, the junction kept 17 bases outside the gene matches. CDR3 length: 16 amino acids. Germline V CDR1 and CDR2: SEHNR, FQNEAQ (reference sequence). The CDR3 DNA is TGTGCCAGCCACACAGAATTACGACAGGGGCACCGGGAGCTGTTTTTT. It translates to CASHTELRQGHRELFF.

The CDR3: CASSPSGSAGAHQPQHF. CDR3 sequence (DNA): TGTGCCAGCAGCCCTAGCGGTTCCGCAGGGGCCCATCAGCCCCAGCATTTT. The V gene is TRBV7-8, the J gene TRBJ1-5; D perhaps matches TRBD1 (6 bases). Trimming left V 5 bases short and J 5 bases short, with 22 bases between. The CDR3 has 17 residues. Germline V gene data show CDR1 as SGHVS and CDR2 as FQNEAQ.

The chain employs TRBV7-9 and TRBJ2-5, with 11 bases lining up with TRBD1. The V segment lost 5 bases and the J segment 5 bases; nucleotides outside the gene matches: 10. Germline CDR1 is SEHNR and CDR2 is FQNEAQ (reference sequence). This CDR3 has 16 residues. The CDR3 sequence is CASSLGTGGTMETQYF. The CDR3 DNA reads TGTGCCAGCAGCCTCGGGACAGGGGGAACGATGGAGACCCAGTACTTC.

The chain recombines TRBV19 with TRBJ2-5; D might be TRBD2 (6 bases). The better agreement between TRBJ2-7 and the DNA end casts doubt on the J call. The CDR3 is 14 residues long. CDR1 is LNHDA, CDR2 SQIVND, per germline (reference sequence). CDR3 DNA sequence: TGTGCCAGTAGTGGGGACTGGAGCTCCTACGAGCAGTACTTC. Residues: CASSGDWSSYEQYF.

The rearrangement uses TRBV10-3 and TRBJ1-2; 7 bases line up with TRBD1. There are 13 residues in the CDR3. The germline V gene has CDR1 ENHRY and CDR2 SYGVKD. After removal of 6 bases from V and 5 bases from J, the junction contained 6 bases not matched to a gene. CDR3 DNA sequence: TGTGCCATCAGCTACACAGGGGAATATGGCTACACCTTC. It yields the protein CAISYTGEYGYTF.

The V gene is TRBV6-5, the J gene TRBJ1-4; 7 bases agree with TRBD1. The V segment lost 5 bases and the J segment 5 bases; nucleotides outside the gene matches: 8. The CDR3 spans 15 residues. CDR1 and CDR2 (germline): MNHEY, SVGAGI. This CDR3 is CASSPGDRPNEKLFF. The CDR3 coding sequence is TGTGCCAGCAGTCCCGGGGACAGACCCAATGAAAAACTGTTTTTT.

With respect to this clone: This sample includes further DNA sequences coding for the same CDR3. The rearrangement joins TRBV11-3 to TRBJ2-7, with a weak D call TRBD1 (5 bases). Germline lookup yields CDR1 SGHNT and CDR2 YENEEA. The CDR3 runs 13 residues. Trimming stripped 5 bases from V and 2 bases from J, with 10 bases between. The CDR3: CASSLGQTYEQYF. The CDR3 bases are TGTGCCAGCAGCCTGGGGCAGACCTACGAGCAGTACTTC.

V is TRBV7-2 and J is TRBJ1-2; 7 bases are a match to TRBD1. With 5 bases clipped from V and 0 bases from J, the junction kept 6 bases outside the gene matches. The germline gives CDR1 SGHTA, CDR2 FQGNSA. CDR3 size: 15 residues. The DNA for the CDR3 is TGTGCCAGCAGCCCAGGGGGTCCCACTAACTATGGCTACACCTTC. It encodes CASSPGGPTNYGYTF.

This clone was counted only a few times. The rearrangement uses TRBV4-2 and TRBJ2-3; no firm D call. CDR3 length: 18 amino acids. CDR1 and CDR2 (germline): LGHNA, YNFKEQ. The germline V and J ends were trimmed by 0 bases and 4 bases, with 20 bases remaining between them. CDR3 bases: TGTGCCAGCAGCCAAGATCTTTTTGTTTCTAGATTTCCAGATACGCAGTATTTT. Translating it yields CASSQDLFVSRFPDTQYF.

V is TRBV27 and J is TRBJ1-5, with a tentative D call TRBD1 (5 bases). The CDR3 has 14 residues. The germline CDR1 and CDR2 sequences are MNHEY and SMNVEV (reference sequence). V dropped 4 bases and J dropped 5 bases, with 12 bases sitting between them. The CDR3 DNA reads as TGTGCCAGCAGTTGGGCAGGGCAGGATCAGCCCCAGCATTTT. Amino acids: CASSWAGQDQPQHF.

This chain links TRBV4-2 with TRBJ2-2, with 12 bases that match TRBD2. This CDR3 region has 17 residues. With 4 bases clipped from V and 1 base from J, the junction kept 4 bases outside the gene matches. CDR1 and CDR2 from the germline V gene are LGHNA and YNFKEQ. The CDR3 DNA reads as TGTGCCAGCAGCCCCCGGACTAGCGGGGAGAACACCGGGGAGCTGTTTTTT. Residues: CASSPRTSGENTGELFF.

This sequence joins TRBV11-2 and TRBJ1-2; 9 bases agree with TRBD1. J lost 0 bases, V lost 1 base, and 6 bases had no gene match. CDR3 length: 17 residues. Germline V gene data show CDR1 as SGHAT and CDR2 as FQNNGV. The CDR3 DNA follows: TGTGCCAGCAGCTTAGGAGGGGACAGGGTTGCTAACTATGGCTACACCTTC. Translated, it gives CASSLGGDRVANYGYTF.

This rearrangement joins TRBV7-2 to TRBJ2-2; D uncertain. This CDR3 spans 13 amino acids. The ends were cut back, 1 base at V and 4 bases at J, with 4 bases in the middle. Germline V gene sequence: CDR1 SGHTA, CDR2 FQGNSA. In DNA form, the CDR3 reads TGTGCCAGCAGCTTAGTACTCACCGGGGAGCTGTTTTTT. As protein: CASSLVLTGELFF. Full variable domain (outside the CDR3, taken from reference TRBV7-2 and TRBJ2-2): GAGVSQSPSNKVTEKGKDVELRCDPISGHTALYWYRQSLGQGLEFLIYFQGNSAPDKSGLPSDRFSAERTGGSVSTLTIQRTQQEDSAVYLCASSLVLTGELFFGEGSRLTVL.

The chain combines TRBV6-1 with TRBJ2-7, with unresolved D. V lost 3 bases and J lost 3, with 12 bases in between. This CDR3 has 14 residues. Germline V gene lookup returns CDR1 MNHNS and CDR2 SASEGT. The CDR3 DNA sequence: TGTGCCAGCAGTGAGTCGGCAGGCCTCTACGAGCAGTACTTC. The encoded protein is CASSESAGLYEQYF.